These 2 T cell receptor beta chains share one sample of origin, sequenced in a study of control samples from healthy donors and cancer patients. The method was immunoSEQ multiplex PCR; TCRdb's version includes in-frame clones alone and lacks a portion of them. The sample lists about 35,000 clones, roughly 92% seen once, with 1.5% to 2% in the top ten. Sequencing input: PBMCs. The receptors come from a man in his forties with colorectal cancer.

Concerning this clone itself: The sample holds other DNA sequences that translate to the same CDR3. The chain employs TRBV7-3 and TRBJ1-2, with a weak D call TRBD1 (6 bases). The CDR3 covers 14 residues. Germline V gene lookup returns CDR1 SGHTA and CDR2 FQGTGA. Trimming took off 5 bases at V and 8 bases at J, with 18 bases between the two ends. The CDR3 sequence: CASSNGAGAGGYTF. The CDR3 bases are TGTGCCAGCAGCAATGGCGCGGGGGCGGGGGGCTACACCTTC.

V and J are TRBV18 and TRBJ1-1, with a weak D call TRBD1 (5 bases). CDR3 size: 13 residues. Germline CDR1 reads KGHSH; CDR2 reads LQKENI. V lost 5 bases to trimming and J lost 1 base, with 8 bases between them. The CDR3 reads CASSRDSNTEAFF. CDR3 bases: TGTGCCAGCTCAAGGGACTCGAACACTGAAGCTTTCTTT.